The entry below describes one T cell receptor (beta chain). With 3 bases removed from V and 5 bases from J, the gap between germline ends came to 13 bases. The germline V gene encodes CDR1 LNHDA and CDR2 SQIVND (reference sequence). The CDR3 consists of 14 residues. TCRdb keeps only in-frame clones here, not all; method: immunoSEQ multiplex PCR. The table lists tens of thousands of clones, about 88% of them singletons. The sample is drawn from a study of blood T cell repertoires in COVID-19. The chain links TRBV19 to TRBJ2-5; D ambiguous. The sequencing sample was made of peripheral blood. The TCR was taken from a man between 65 and 85 years old with acute or convalescent COVID-19. CDR3 in DNA: TGTGCCAGTAGTATCGGTACGCCCAGGGAGACCCAGTACTTC. Its protein product is CASSIGTPRETQYF.